Listed below are T cell receptor beta chains from one sample, sequenced in a study of CD8+ T cells in alopecia areata. Using immunoSEQ multiplex PCR, the repertoire was profiled, and TCRdb retains in-frame clones only, with some absent. Altogether about 200,000 clones are present, approximately 60% being singletons, with the ten largest covering around 5.1%. Sequenced input: CD8+ T cells sorted from blood. The receptors stem from a human donor in good health. CDR3s include the opening cysteine and the closing phenylalanine or tryptophan. The D gene is left open where the match is weak. Part of the rows lack a size; the others show once, few, many or a class for expanded clones.

v_gene	abundance	j_gene	d_gene	CDR3nt	CDR3aa
TRBV29-1	-	TRBJ2-1	-	TGCAGCGTTGACAGGGAGTGGAATAACAATGAGCAGTTCTTC	CSVDREWNNNEQFF
TRBV27	-	TRBJ2-7	-	TGTGCCAGCAGTCCACGGGGAACAGGGAATACGGACGAGCAGTACTTC	CASSPRGTGNTDEQYF
TRBV11-2	-	TRBJ1-2	-	TGTGCCACTAGAGGGGGTACGGGCTACACCTTC	CATRGGTGYTF
TRBV27	-	TRBJ1-3	TRBD1	TGTGCCACCAGCGCCTCCCCGGGACAGGGAAACACCATATATTTT	CATSASPGQGNTIYF
TRBV18	few	TRBJ2-1	-	TGTGCCAGCTCACCGACAGGATTAAGCAATGAGCAGTTCTTC	CASSPTGLSNEQFF
TRBV29-1	-	TRBJ1-5	-	TGCAGCGTGGCCTATTGTAATCAGCCCCAGCATTTT	CSVAYCNQPQHF
TRBV5-4	few	TRBJ1-6	-	TGTGCCAGCAGCGGCCTGGGGGATTCACCCCTCCACTTT	CASSGLGDSPLHF
TRBV5-1	few	TRBJ2-7	-	TGCGCCAGCAGCTTCGGCCCAGGCTACGAGCAGTACTTC	CASSFGPGYEQYF
TRBV7-9	-	TRBJ1-2	-	TGTGCCAGCAGGTTGATTGAGAGCTACACCTTC	CASRLIESYTF
TRBV25-1	-	TRBJ1-1	TRBD1	TGTGCCAGCCGGACAGGGGGCGCGGGAACTGAAGCTTTCTTT	CASRTGGAGTEAFF
TRBV27	-	TRBJ1-5	-	TGTGCCAGCAGTTTAGCAGGGAATATCGCAGTCCTGCATTTT	CASSLAGNIAVLHF
TRBV15	-	TRBJ2-7	TRBD1	TGTGCCACCAGCAACTGGGACAGCCCCTACGAGCAGTACTTC	CATSNWDSPYEQYF
TRBV7-8	-	TRBJ2-6	-	TGTGCCAGCAGCCCTGGGGGATCTGGGGCCAACGTCCTGACTTTC	CASSPGGSGANVLTF
TRBV6-5	-	TRBJ2-5	TRBD2	TGTGCCAGCAGTTACTCGGCGGCTAGCGGGGGGGAGGCCCAGTACTTC	CASSYSAASGGEAQYF
TRBV4-1	few	TRBJ2-1	TRBD1	TGCGCCAGCAGCCAAGATCGGACAGGCTCCTACAATGAGCAGTTCTTC	CASSQDRTGSYNEQFF
TRBV7-9	-	TRBJ1-5	-	TGTGCCAGCAGCCACCGGGACACCCAGTTGAGCAATCAGCCCCAGCATTTT	CASSHRDTQLSNQPQHF
TRBV13	-	TRBJ1-1	-	TGTGCCAGCAGCTCAACAGGGACCGCGAACACTGAAGCTTTCTTT	CASSSTGTANTEAFF
TRBV27	-	TRBJ2-4	-	TGTGCCAGCATGCCCAACGCTGAAAACATTCAGTACTTC	CASMPNAENIQYF
TRBV15	-	TRBJ1-6	-	TGTGCCACCAGCAGTGTCTCGACAGATTCACCCCTCCACTTT	CATSSVSTDSPLHF
TRBV14	-	TRBJ2-2	-	TGTGCCAGCAGCCAGGGCAGAACCGGGGAGCTGTTTTTT	CASSQGRTGELFF
TRBV9	-	TRBJ2-7	-	TGTGCCAGCAGCGTAGTTGGGGGCGACTCCGAGCAGTACTTC	CASSVVGGDSEQYF
TRBV7-9	-	TRBJ1-1	TRBD1	TGTGCCAGCGGCAGGGGGGATCTAGAAGCTTTCTTT	CASGRGDLEAFF
TRBV30	-	TRBJ2-1	-	TGTGCCTGGAGCCTACGGTATCCCTCGGATGAGCAGTTCTTC	CAWSLRYPSDEQFF
TRBV21-1	-	TRBJ1-6	-	TGTGCCGCTCAGGGTTGGAATAATTCACCCCTCCACTTT	CAAQGWNNSPLHF
TRBV25-1	-	TRBJ2-1	-	TGTGCCAGCAGCCGGGCGAATGAGCAGTTCTTC	CASSRANEQFF
TRBV6-6	few	TRBJ1-2	-	TGTGCCAGCGGCGGACAGCGCAACTATGGCTACACCTTC	CASGGQRNYGYTF
TRBV4-1	-	TRBJ2-2	-	TGCGCCAGCAGCCAAGGAGAGACAGTCACCGGGGAGCTGTTTTTT	CASSQGETVTGELFF
TRBV6-5	-	TRBJ2-1	TRBD2	TGTGCCAGCTGGCGAAGCGGGGGGGCCGATGAGCAGTTCTTC	CASWRSGGADEQFF
TRBV15	-	TRBJ1-2	-	TGTGCCACCAGCCACGATGTGGGGTATCAGGCGTATGGCTACACCTTC	CATSHDVGYQAYGYTF
TRBV4-2	-	TRBJ1-5	-	TGTGCCAGCAGCCAAGAGGAGAGCAATCAGCCCCAGCATTTT	CASSQEESNQPQHF
TRBV9	-	TRBJ2-5	TRBD2	TGTGCCAGCAGCGCACCCCGGAGCGGGGGAGGAGAGACCCAGTACTTC	CASSAPRSGGGETQYF
TRBV7-9	few	TRBJ1-1	-	TGTGCCAGCAGCTCAAGGGGGAACACTGAAGCTTTCTTT	CASSSRGNTEAFF
TRBV13	-	TRBJ2-7	TRBD1	TGTGCCAGCAGCTTAGATTTGGACAGGGTAGACGAGCAGTACTTC	CASSLDLDRVDEQYF
TRBV29-1	few	TRBJ2-1	TRBD1	TGCAGCGTTGATCAAGCAGGGGGCTCCTACAATGAGCAGTTCTTC	CSVDQAGGSYNEQFF
TRBV9	-	TRBJ2-1	TRBD2	TGTGCCAGCAGCGTAGACGGGGAGGGCTACAATGAGCAGTTCTTC	CASSVDGEGYNEQFF
TRBV29-1	-	TRBJ2-7	-	TGCAGCGTTGACAGGGGAGAGTCCTACGAGCAGTACTTC	CSVDRGESYEQYF
TRBV4-1	few	TRBJ1-2	-	TGCGCCAGCAGGACCGGTAATAACTATGGCTACACCTTC	CASRTGNNYGYTF
TRBV5-1	-	TRBJ2-2	-	TGCGCCAGCAGCTTGGGTGCCGGGGAGCTGTTTTTT	CASSLGAGELFF
TRBV7-9	-	TRBJ1-2	-	TGTGCCAGCAGCGGCGGACCAGGCTACACCTTC	CASSGGPGYTF
TRBV11-2	-	TRBJ2-7	TRBD1	TGTGCCAGCGGAGCCCGACAGGGGGCTTGGCTCGAGCAGTACTTC	CASGARQGAWLEQYF
TRBV12-5	few	TRBJ1-2	TRBD1	TGTGCTAGTGGTTCAGGGGGTGGCTACACCTTC	CASGSGGGYTF
TRBV29-1	few	TRBJ1-4	-	TGCAGCGTTGTGGACACCGAAGAGGGAAAACTGTTTTTT	CSVVDTEEGKLFF
TRBV14	-	TRBJ1-2	-	TGTGCCAGCAGCCCACAGGACCGGTATGGCTACACCTTC	CASSPQDRYGYTF
TRBV5-1	-	TRBJ2-5	TRBD2	TGCGCCAGCAGCTCCGGGACTAGAGTCGAGACCCAGTACTTC	CASSSGTRVETQYF
TRBV29-1	few	TRBJ1-1	-	TGCAGCGTTTTTTCAGGGTTAACGAACACTGAAGCTTTCTTT	CSVFSGLTNTEAFF
TRBV13	-	TRBJ2-7	-	TGTGCCAGCCGCCAAAGGGGAGGCTCCTACGAGCAGTACTTC	CASRQRGGSYEQYF
TRBV6-5	few	TRBJ2-5	TRBD2	TGTGCCAGCAGCTCGACCGGGGGGCAAGAGACCCAGTACTTC	CASSSTGGQETQYF
TRBV2	-	TRBJ1-1	-	TGTGCCAGCAGTGACCCCCTGAGCACTGAAGCTTTCTTT	CASSDPLSTEAFF
TRBV29-1	-	TRBJ1-2	-	TGCAGCGTTGAAGTTGGCTATGGCTACACCTTC	CSVEVGYGYTF